Listed below are T cell receptor beta chains from one sample, sequenced in a study of cytomegalovirus exposure and HLA in healthy donors. Sequencing used immunoSEQ multiplex PCR; TCRdb keeps in-frame clones, though not all of them. The sample yields over 150,000 clones, around 86% seen once. The specimen was PBMCs. The receptors originated from a woman in her 50s in good health and CMV-seropositive. Each CDR3 is given with its conserved first and last residue. The order of the fields is J gene, clone size, V gene, D gene, CDR3 DNA, CDR3 protein. The D gene is left open where the match is weak. Only some rows state a clone size, as once, few, many or a class for expanded clones.

J: TRBJ1-5
size: NA
V: TRBV27
D: NA
DNA: TGTGCCAGCAGCTACAGGTACGGCAATCAGCCCCAGCATTTT
CDR3: CASSYRYGNQPQHF

J: TRBJ2-5
size: once
V: TRBV1
D: NA
DNA: TGCACCAGCAGCCAAGATGGGGCTCCTAGCGGGGGGGCCCCTTCCGAGGAGACCCAGTACTTC
CDR3: CTSSQDGAPSGGAPSEETQYF

J: TRBJ2-3
size: NA
V: TRBV12-5
D: TRBD1
DNA: TGTGCTAGTGGTCTTACAGGGGGAAGCACAGATACGCAGTATTTT
CDR3: CASGLTGGSTDTQYF

J: TRBJ1-1
size: few
V: TRBV30
D: NA
DNA: TGTGCCTGGAGTGTAGGTCCCTCAGGGGCAAGAGAAGCTTTCTTT
CDR3: CAWSVGPSGAREAFF

J: TRBJ1-1
size: NA
V: TRBV19
D: TRBD1
DNA: TGTGCCAGTACCCTGGGACAGCCTAACACTGAAGCTTTCTTT
CDR3: CASTLGQPNTEAFF

J: TRBJ2-3
size: NA
V: TRBV28
D: TRBD2
DNA: TGTGCCAGCAGTTTATCCCTAGTACTAGCGGGGGGGCCTAGGGATACGCAGTATTTT
CDR3: CASSLSLVLAGGPRDTQYF

J: TRBJ2-1
size: NA
V: TRBV5-1
D: NA
DNA: TGCGCCAGTAGTCTGAACTCCTACAATGAGCAGTTCTTC
CDR3: CASSLNSYNEQFF

J: TRBJ2-7
size: once
V: TRBV5-1
D: TRBD2
DNA: TGCGCCAGCAGCCTTTCCGGACTAGCTTACGAGCAGTACTTC
CDR3: CASSLSGLAYEQYF

J: TRBJ2-7
size: NA
V: TRBV28
D: TRBD1
DNA: TGTGCCAGCAGCCCAGGGGGACAGGGGATGAGGGAGCAGTACTTC
CDR3: CASSPGGQGMREQYF

J: TRBJ1-4
size: NA
V: TRBV18
D: TRBD1
DNA: TGTGCCAGCTCACCACCGGCCCAGGGGGCAGACGAAAAACTGTTTTTT
CDR3: CASSPPAQGADEKLFF

J: TRBJ1-2
size: NA
V: TRBV13
D: TRBD1
DNA: TGTGCCAGCAGCTTACTGACAGGGGAAGGTGGCTACACCTTC
CDR3: CASSLLTGEGGYTF

J: TRBJ2-1
size: few
V: TRBV10-3
D: NA
DNA: TGTGCCATCAGTGAAGGGGTCGATGAGCAGTTCTTC
CDR3: CAISEGVDEQFF

J: TRBJ2-5
size: NA
V: TRBV7-3
D: TRBD2
DNA: TGTGCCAGCAGCTCTCCGGGGACTAGCGGGAGCGGCGAGACCCAGTACTTC
CDR3: CASSSPGTSGSGETQYF

J: TRBJ1-2
size: NA
V: TRBV28
D: TRBD1
DNA: TGTGCCAGCAGGGGACAGGGTCCCGACTACACCTTC
CDR3: CASRGQGPDYTF

J: TRBJ1-4
size: NA
V: TRBV7-2
D: NA
DNA: TGTGCCAGCAGCTCCCAGGTTGCAACTAATGAAAAACTGTTTTTT
CDR3: CASSSQVATNEKLFF

J: TRBJ1-2
size: NA
V: TRBV7-9
D: NA
DNA: TGTTCCAGCAGCTTAGCAGGGGACTATGGCTACACCTTC
CDR3: CSSSLAGDYGYTF

J: TRBJ1-5
size: NA
V: TRBV2
D: NA
DNA: TGTGCCAGCAGTGAAGGACGGGTCAATCAGCCCCAGCATTTT
CDR3: CASSEGRVNQPQHF

J: TRBJ1-1
size: NA
V: TRBV5-1
D: TRBD1
DNA: TGCGCCAGCAGCCCCCGACAGGGGGGCATGAACACTGAAGCTTTCTTT
CDR3: CASSPRQGGMNTEAFF

J: TRBJ2-7
size: NA
V: TRBV5-1
D: TRBD1
DNA: TGCGCCAGCAGCCCCAGTACCGGGACAGGGGTCGACGAGCAGTACTTC
CDR3: CASSPSTGTGVDEQYF

J: TRBJ1-2
size: NA
V: TRBV18
D: TRBD1
DNA: TGTGCCAGCTCACTTGCCCTCGGGCAGGGGGCAGATGGCTACACCTTC
CDR3: CASSLALGQGADGYTF

J: TRBJ2-2
size: NA
V: TRBV5-1
D: TRBD1
DNA: TGCGCCAGCAGCGTACAGGGGGCGAACACCGGGGAGCTGTTTTTT
CDR3: CASSVQGANTGELFF

J: TRBJ1-5
size: NA
V: TRBV28
D: NA
DNA: TGTGCCAGCACCCGGGGGGATTCCTATCAGCCCCAGCATTTT
CDR3: CASTRGDSYQPQHF

J: TRBJ2-2
size: once
V: TRBV5-4
D: TRBD2
DNA: TGTGCCAGCAGCCCAAGGTGGCTAGCGGGGACCGGGGAGCTGTTTTTT
CDR3: CASSPRWLAGTGELFF

J: TRBJ2-7
size: NA
V: TRBV6-1
D: TRBD2
DNA: TGTGCCAGCGGGGCGGGAGAATCCTACGAGCAGTACTTC
CDR3: CASGAGESYEQYF

J: TRBJ1-2
size: NA
V: TRBV18
D: TRBD1
DNA: TGTGCCAGCTCACCATCCGGGACAGGGGATTATGGCTACACCTTC
CDR3: CASSPSGTGDYGYTF

J: TRBJ2-7
size: NA
V: TRBV7-9
D: TRBD1
DNA: TGTGCCAGCAGTCTATTGACAGGGGTGAGAGACGAGCAGTACTTC
CDR3: CASSLLTGVRDEQYF

J: TRBJ2-5
size: NA
V: TRBV7-2
D: TRBD2
DNA: TGTGCCAGCAGCTTAGCGAGTAGCGGGGGGACTGCAGCGACCCAGTACTTC
CDR3: CASSLASSGGTAATQYF

J: TRBJ2-7
size: NA
V: TRBV11-2
D: TRBD2
DNA: TGTGCCAGCAGCCTTAGAAGGTGGGGGGGGAACTACGAGCAGTACTTC
CDR3: CASSLRRWGGNYEQYF

J: TRBJ2-2
size: NA
V: TRBV6-6
D: TRBD2
DNA: TGTGCCAGCACGCCAGCGGGGGGGCCTGGGGAGCTGTTTTTT
CDR3: CASTPAGGPGELFF

J: TRBJ1-5
size: NA
V: TRBV4-2
D: TRBD1
DNA: TGTGCCAGCAGCCAAGATCGAACAGGGGACCTCAATCAGCCCCAGCATTTT
CDR3: CASSQDRTGDLNQPQHF

J: TRBJ1-2
size: NA
V: TRBV29-1
D: NA
DNA: TGCAGCGTCTTAATCGACAGCCTCGGAGGCTACACCTTC
CDR3: CSVLIDSLGGYTF

J: TRBJ2-1
size: NA
V: TRBV5-1
D: TRBD2
DNA: TGCGCCAGCAGCTCGCTAGCGGGGGGGTACAATGAGCAGTTCTTC
CDR3: CASSSLAGGYNEQFF

J: TRBJ2-7
size: NA
V: TRBV28
D: NA
DNA: TGTGCCAGCACCCAAGACTCTCGTCCTTCGAAGGAGCAGTACTTC
CDR3: CASTQDSRPSKEQYF

J: TRBJ1-5
size: few
V: TRBV28
D: TRBD1
DNA: TGTGCCAGCAGTCGTTACAGGGGCACAAGCAATCAGCCCCAGCATTTT
CDR3: CASSRYRGTSNQPQHF

J: TRBJ2-7
size: once
V: TRBV10-3
D: TRBD2
DNA: TGTGCCATCAGGGGGCCGGGAGGTTCCGAGCAGTACTTC
CDR3: CAIRGPGGSEQYF

J: TRBJ2-7
size: NA
V: TRBV7-8
D: NA
DNA: TGTGCCAGCAGCCGGAGCGGGTACGAGCAGTACTTC
CDR3: CASSRSGYEQYF

J: TRBJ2-7
size: once
V: TRBV2
D: NA
DNA: TGTGCCAGCAGTGAAGCGCTAGACAGCCTCTCAACCTACGAGCAGTACTTC
CDR3: CASSEALDSLSTYEQYF

J: TRBJ2-7
size: NA
V: TRBV19
D: NA
DNA: TGTGCCAGTAGTATAGTAAACCCCAGCGGACAGACCTACGAGCAGTACTTC
CDR3: CASSIVNPSGQTYEQYF

J: TRBJ1-1
size: NA
V: TRBV20-1
D: NA
DNA: TGCAGTGCTAGAGCAGGGACTGAAGCTTTCTTT
CDR3: CSARAGTEAFF

J: TRBJ1-5
size: few
V: TRBV10-2
D: NA
DNA: TGCGCCAGCACGGGGGGGGGAGGGGATCAGCCCCAGCATTTT
CDR3: CASTGGGGDQPQHF

J: TRBJ1-2
size: NA
V: TRBV5-8
D: NA
DNA: TGTGCCAGCAGCTTGGGGCAGTATTATGGCTACACCTTC
CDR3: CASSLGQYYGYTF

J: TRBJ2-7
size: NA
V: TRBV5-8
D: NA
DNA: TGTGCCAGCAGCTTGTCGGGGGGCCCGTTTAGCGAGCAGTACTTC
CDR3: CASSLSGGPFSEQYF

J: TRBJ2-7
size: NA
V: TRBV5-1
D: NA
DNA: TGCGCCAGCAGCTTACAGTCCAGCTCCTACGAGCAGTACTTC
CDR3: CASSLQSSSYEQYF

J: TRBJ2-2
size: NA
V: TRBV6-5
D: NA
DNA: TGTGCCAGCACCCCGGGAGTTGACGGGGAGCTGTTTTTT
CDR3: CASTPGVDGELFF

J: TRBJ2-1
size: NA
V: TRBV28
D: NA
DNA: TGTGCCAGCAGCGTGGAGGGATACAATGAGCAGTTCTTC
CDR3: CASSVEGYNEQFF

J: TRBJ2-7
size: NA
V: TRBV6-1
D: NA
DNA: TGTGCCAGCAGTGAACAGGGTCGACAGTACTTC
CDR3: CASSEQGRQYF

J: TRBJ2-1
size: NA
V: TRBV15
D: TRBD2
DNA: TGTGCCACCAGCAGCGGGACTAGCGGTTACAATGAGCAGTTCTTC
CDR3: CATSSGTSGYNEQFF

J: TRBJ2-2
size: once
V: TRBV12-5
D: NA
DNA: TGTGCTAGTGGTTCGACCGGGGTTCAAAACACCGGGGAGCTGTTTTTT
CDR3: CASGSTGVQNTGELFF

J: TRBJ2-7
size: NA
V: TRBV25-1
D: NA
DNA: TGTGCCAGCAGTGAACCAGGGTTGAACGAGCAGTACTTC
CDR3: CASSEPGLNEQYF

J: TRBJ2-7
size: NA
V: TRBV5-6
D: NA
DNA: TGTGCCAGCAGCTTGGGTGAGGAAGTCTACGAGCAGTACTTC
CDR3: CASSLGEEVYEQYF